The 19 T cell receptor beta chains presented below share a single source sample, sequenced in a study of metastatic and nonmetastatic thyroid tumors. TCRdb re-called the PCR reads via MiXCR. The repertoire consists of around 15,000 clones, with 23% occurring once and the leading ten covering 7.5%. Each patient came to thyroid surgery without any prior treatment (of any kind). The material sequenced was adjacent normal tissue. These receptor sequences come from a female donor with papillary thyroid cancer or a benign thyroid nodule (not recorded which). Some clones in this sample may be carry-over from other donors' samples.

The V and J genes are TRBV20-1 and TRBJ1-3; TRBD1 is a possible D gene (5 bases). The germline gives CDR1 DFQATT, CDR2 SNEGSKA (reference sequence). The CDR3 runs 16 residues. Trimming left V 0 bases short and J 0 bases short, with 12 bases between. Here the CDR3 reads CSARDRQISSGNTIYF. CDR3 DNA sequence: TGCAGTGCTAGAGATAGACAGATAAGCTCTGGAAACACCATATATTTT.

By share, this clone ranks as medium-sized. The chain carries TRBV11-2 and TRBJ2-7, with unresolved D. V was shortened by 0 bases and J by 2 bases, with 8 bases between the two germline ends. Per the germline V gene, CDR1 is SGHAT and CDR2 is FQNNGV. The CDR3 contains 14 residues. CDR3 amino acids: CASSLERRAYEQYF. The CDR3 region has the DNA TGTGCCAGCAGCTTAGAACGCAGAGCCTACGAGCAGTACTTC.

The V gene is TRBV18, the J gene TRBJ1-1; 10 bases map to TRBD1. The CDR3 loop spans 16 amino acids. Trimming removed 2 bases from V and 2 bases from J; junction bases left unmatched: 5. Per germline, CDR1 KGHSH and CDR2 LQKENI. As DNA, the CDR3 is TGTGCCAGCTCACCAAGGGACAGGGGTTCCAACACTGAAGCTTTCTTT. Translation: CASSPRDRGSNTEAFF.

Sample share makes this clone medium-sized (0.01 to 0.1%). V is TRBV10-3 and J is TRBJ2-1; D may correspond to TRBD1 or TRBD2 (5 bases each). Germline CDR1 ENHRY, CDR2 SYGVKD. The CDR3 totals 14 residues. The germline V and J ends were trimmed by 7 bases and 5 bases, with 15 bases remaining between them. CDR3 coding DNA: TGTGCCATCACCCGGGACCCGAGGGACAATGAGCAGTTCTTC. Encoded protein: CAITRDPRDNEQFF.

Comments on this clone: This CDR3 is also generated by other DNA sequences in the sample. The rearrangement uses TRBV5-8 and TRBJ1-1, with D unresolved. Germline-derived CDR1 and CDR2 are SGHTS and YDEGEE. With 0 bases removed from V and 0 bases from J, the gap between germline ends came to 12 bases. CDR3 length: 16 residues. For the CDR3, the DNA is TGTGCCAGCAGCTTGGGTCGTGTCCTTATGAACACTGAAGCTTTCTTT. It codes for CASSLGRVLMNTEAFF.

This clone was seen only a few times. The J gene is TRBJ2-3, the V gene TRBV6-1; 12 positions match TRBD2. Germline V gene sequence: CDR1 MNHNS, CDR2 SASEGT. After removal of 5 bases from V and 4 bases from J, the junction contained 7 bases not matched to a gene. CDR3 length: 16 residues. CDR3 DNA: TGTGCCAGCAGTTCGACAGGACTAGCGGGACCAGATACGCAGTATTTT. Translation: CASSSTGLAGPDTQYF.

In this sample, this clone turned up many times. The J gene is TRBJ2-5, the V gene TRBV28; D remains ambiguous. The V end lost 6 bases, the J end lost 1 base, and 15 bases lay between the germline ends. Germline V CDR1 and CDR2: MDHEN, SYDVKM. CDR3 size: 15 residues. CDR3 sequence reads: CASSLTRALQETQYF. CDR3 nucleotide sequence: TGTGCCAGCAGCCTTACCCGGGCCCTCCAAGAGACCCAGTACTTC.

This clone came up many times. Given a much more abundant clone one base away, this may be a read error. This chain joins TRBV28 and TRBJ2-7; TRBD1 matches at 9 bases. Per germline, CDR1 MDHEN and CDR2 SYDVKM. Trimming at V came to 9 bases and at J to 2 bases, leaving 8 bases not matched to a gene. The CDR3 is 14 amino acids. The CDR3 DNA follows: TGTGCCAGAAGTGACAGGGGGTCGCCCTACGAGCAGTACTTC. Encoded protein: CARSDRGSPYEQYF.

This clone was counted many times. The CDR3 loop is CATSRDLRGNEQFF. The CDR3 DNA sequence: TGTGCCACCAGCAGAGATTTACGGGGCAATGAGCAGTTCTTC. This chain connects TRBV15 to TRBJ2-1, with D possibly being TRBD2 (5 bases). This CDR3 contains 14 residues. Deletions cut 0 bases from V and 6 bases from J, with 9 bases between. Per the germline V gene, CDR1 is LNHNV and CDR2 is YYDKDF (reference sequence).

This chain uses TRBV6-8 with TRBJ2-1; 9 nucleotides align to TRBD1. After removal of 0 bases from V and 6 bases from J, the junction contained 0 bases not matched to a gene. CDR3 length equals 14 residues. Germline assignment: CDR1 MNHGY and CDR2 SAAAGT. CDR3 loop: CASSYSTGGNEQFF. CDR3 coding DNA: TGTGCCAGCAGTTACTCGACAGGGGGCAATGAGCAGTTCTTC.

The chain recombines TRBV20-1 with TRBJ2-1, with 7 positions matching TRBD1. The V segment lost 6 bases and the J segment 13 bases; nucleotides outside the gene matches: 3. CDR1 is DFQATT and CDR2 is SNEGSKA in the germline V gene (reference sequence). This CDR3 spans 9 amino acids. The CDR3 spells CSAGQPQFF. CDR3 DNA: TGCAGTGCGGGACAGCCTCAGTTCTTC.

V and J are TRBV11-2 and TRBJ2-1; TRBD2 aligns across 10 bases. The CDR3 spans 19 residues. CDR1 is SGHAT, CDR2 FQNNGV, per germline. With V trimmed by 1 base and J by 5 bases, 14 bases remained unmatched. This chain's CDR3 is CASSLGPGLASYSDNEQFF. CDR3 nucleotides: TGTGCCAGCAGCTTAGGTCCGGGACTAGCGAGCTACTCTGACAATGAGCAGTTCTTC.

V is TRBV11-2 and J is TRBJ2-7; D may be TRBD1 or TRBD2 (5 bases each). Germline values: CDR1 SGHAT, CDR2 FQNNGV. This CDR3 is 16 amino acids long. Trimming removed 2 bases at V and 6 bases at J, with 20 bases between. DNA of the CDR3: TGTGCCAGCAGCTTATCCCGGGGCGTTGTAGTTGGCGAGCAGTACTTC. Protein sequence: CASSLSRGVVVGEQYF.

As concerns this clone: One end of the junction does not line up with germline, which may come from a read error. The CDR3 protein is CARSYSVTSGNTIYF. The CDR3 coding sequence is TGTGCCAGGAGTTACAGCGTGACCTCTGGAAACACCATATATTTT. This chain joins TRBV6-2 or TRBV6-3 and TRBJ1-3; no definite D call. The CDR3 consists of 15 residues. The V gene's germline CDR1 is MNHEY and CDR2 SVGEGT.

The chain carries TRBV20-1 and TRBJ2-7; TRBD2 matches at 10 bases. The length of the CDR3 is 14 residues. The V segment lost 6 bases and the J segment 7 bases; nucleotides outside the gene matches: 12. CDR1 is DFQATT, CDR2 SNEGSKA, per germline (reference sequence). The CDR3 spells CSAHEREGGGEQYF. The CDR3, as DNA: TGCAGTGCCCACGAGCGGGAGGGGGGAGGAGAGCAGTACTTC.

The sample holds many counts of this clone. The V call is TRBV20-1, the J call TRBJ2-6; D gene ambiguous. V lost 4 bases, J lost 0 bases, and 10 bases lay in between. In germline, CDR1 is DFQATT, CDR2 SNEGSKA (reference sequence). CDR3 length: 15 amino acids. The CDR3 region has the DNA TGCAGTGCTATCTCGGACCTCTCTGGGGCCAACGTCCTGACTTTC. It specifies CSAISDLSGANVLTF.

By share, this clone counts as medium-sized. The chain employs TRBV20-1 and TRBJ2-7; 8 positions agree with TRBD1. This CDR3 contains 16 residues. The ends lost 2 bases at V and 2 bases at J; junction bases unmatched: 11. Germline-derived CDR1 and CDR2 are DFQATT and SNEGSKA (reference sequence). The CDR3 DNA follows: TGCAGTGCTAGACCGAAGGACAGGGTGGCCCCCTACGAGCAGTACTTC. It yields the protein CSARPKDRVAPYEQYF.

In nucleotides, the CDR3 is TGTGCCACCAGCAGAGATCTGACTAGCGTTGAGCAGTTCTTC. It translates to CATSRDLTSVEQFF. This rearrangement joins TRBV15 to TRBJ2-1; 8 positions agree with TRBD2. The length of the CDR3 is 14 residues. The germline CDR1 and CDR2 sequences are LNHNV and YYDKDF (reference sequence). The V segment lost 0 bases and the J segment 9 bases; nucleotides outside the gene matches: 4.

The chain has TRBV6-1 and TRBJ2-1; TRBD2 matches at 12 bases. V trimming: 2 bases; J trimming: 10 bases; junction bases outside the gene matches: 9. CDR1 is MNHNS and CDR2 is SASEGT in the germline V gene. The CDR3 extends over 16 amino acids. The CDR3 loop reads CASSEIGLAGFYEQFF. CDR3 nucleotide sequence: TGTGCCAGCAGTGAAATCGGACTAGCGGGGTTCTACGAGCAGTTCTTC.